This T cell receptor beta chain was profiled in a study of human T cells and chemical hapten exposure. TCRdb re-called the 5' RACE reads through MiXCR, storing one row per CDR3 protein. The sample lists about 110,000 distinct CDR3 sequences; 15% to 20% were seen once. RNA extraction used unfractionated whole blood as the source of total RNA. The CDR3 has 18 residues. The ends were cut back, 1 base at V and 1 base at J, with 19 bases in the middle. Germline assignment: CDR1 MGHRA and CDR2 YSYEKL. This receptor was taken from a human donor in good health. V is TRBV4-1 and J is TRBJ1-1, with D possibly being TRBD1 (6 bases). The CDR3 loop is CASSQGGRGPKTNTEAFF. The CDR3 DNA reads TGCGCCAGCAGCCAAGGTGGTCGGGGGCCGAAGACGAACACTGAAGCTTTCTTT.